This T cell receptor beta chain was recorded in a study of shared clonotypes between healthy human individuals. Whole-study findings and limits: Compared with clonotypes that all four donors shared, non-shared clonotypes had lower generation probabilities. Larger estimated richness was generally recorded for naive subsets relative to memory subsets.

At deep level, the assay was performed. TCRdb's copy holds only in-frame clones and misses some; the assay was immunoSEQ multiplex PCR. The sample lists under 1,100,000 clones, around three quarters occurring once. A note on this clone: Antigen: not known. This may be a read error: a much more frequent sequence differs by one nucleotide.

This TCR derives from a man aged 18 to 30 in good health. Some clones in this sample may be carry-over from other donors' samples. Specimen: memory CD4+ T cells from PBMCs. Noted subset: CD45RA-negative fraction.

CDR3 nucleotides: TGTGCCAGCAGCCCGTCCGGGACAGGGGACAATGAGCAGTTCTTC. This gives the protein CASSPSGTGDNEQFF. This chain links TRBV5-6 with TRBJ2-1; 10 bases agree with TRBD1. Germline values: CDR1 SGHDT, CDR2 YYEEEE. The ends lost 4 bases at V and 5 bases at J; junction bases unmatched: 6. The CDR3 loop spans 15 amino acids.